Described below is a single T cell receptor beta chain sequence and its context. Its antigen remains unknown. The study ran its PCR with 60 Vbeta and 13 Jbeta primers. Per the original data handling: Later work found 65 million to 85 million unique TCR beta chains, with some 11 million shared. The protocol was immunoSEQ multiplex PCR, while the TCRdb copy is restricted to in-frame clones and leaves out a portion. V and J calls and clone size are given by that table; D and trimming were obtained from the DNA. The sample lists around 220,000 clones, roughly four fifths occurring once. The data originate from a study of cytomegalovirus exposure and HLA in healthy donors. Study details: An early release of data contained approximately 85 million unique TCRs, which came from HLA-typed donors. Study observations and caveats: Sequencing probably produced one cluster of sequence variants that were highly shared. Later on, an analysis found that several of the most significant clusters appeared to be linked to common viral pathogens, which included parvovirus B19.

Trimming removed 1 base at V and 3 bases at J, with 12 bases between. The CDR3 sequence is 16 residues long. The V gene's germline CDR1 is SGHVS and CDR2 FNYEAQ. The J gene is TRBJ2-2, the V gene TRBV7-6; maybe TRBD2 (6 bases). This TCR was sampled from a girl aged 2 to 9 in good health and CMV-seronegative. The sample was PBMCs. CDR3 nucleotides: TGTGCCAGCAGCTTAGATCGAGCGGGTCACACCGGGGAGCTGTTTTTT. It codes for CASSLDRAGHTGELFF.